Listed below are T cell receptor beta chains from one sample, sequenced in a study of blood T cell repertoires in COVID-19. Method: immunoSEQ multiplex PCR; TCRdb's copy keeps in-frame clones and lacks some. The sample has 210,000 or so clones; roughly nine tenths are singletons. Material: peripheral blood. These receptors all come from a middle-aged man with active or convalescent COVID-19. CDR3s include the opening cysteine and the closing phenylalanine or tryptophan. D genes are given only for firm matches. Clone size is shown for a subset of rows, as once, few, many or a class of expanded clone.

D gene	J gene	clone size	V gene	CDR3 DNA	CDR3 protein
-	TRBJ1-2	once	TRBV28	TGTGCCAGCAGCCCAATACAGGATTACTATGGCTACACCTTC	CASSPIQDYYGYTF
-	TRBJ1-3	-	TRBV5-1	TGCGCCAGCAGGCAGGGTACGGGTGGAAACACCATATATTTT	CASRQGTGGNTIYF
TRBD1	TRBJ2-1	few	TRBV24-1	TGTGCCACCAGTGATATAGAGGGGGCTCCCTACAATGAGCAGTTCTTC	CATSDIEGAPYNEQFF
TRBD2	TRBJ2-5	once	TRBV28	TGTGCCAGCAGTTACCTAGCGGGAGGGCCGGAGACCCAGTACTTC	CASSYLAGGPETQYF
TRBD2	TRBJ2-7	few	TRBV5-1	TGCGCCAGCAGCATCGGGACTAGCGGGGGAGAGCAGTACTTC	CASSIGTSGGEQYF
-	TRBJ1-5	-	TRBV7-9	TGTGCCAGCAGCGCCGGGGGAGGGGTTTTTTTCAATCAGCCCCAGCATTTT	CASSAGGGVFFNQPQHF
-	TRBJ1-5	-	TRBV6-1	TGTGCCAGCAGTGAGTTCCCCGATCAGCCCCAGCATTTT	CASSEFPDQPQHF
TRBD2	TRBJ2-1	-	TRBV19	TGTGCCAGTAGTACTAGCGGGGGGGTCGGGTATGAGCAGTTCTTC	CASSTSGGVGYEQFF
-	TRBJ2-7	-	TRBV6-5	TGTGCCAGCAGACCGGGACATCTCTACGAGCAGTACTTC	CASRPGHLYEQYF
TRBD1	TRBJ1-6	-	TRBV5-6	TGTGCCAGCAGCTTGCGAGGGGGCGCGACACCCCTCCACTTT	CASSLRGGATPLHF
-	TRBJ1-2	-	TRBV11-2	TGTGCCAGCAGCTTGCAAAGCGAGAACTATGGCTACACCTTC	CASSLQSENYGYTF
-	TRBJ2-5	once	TRBV5-1	TGCGCCAGCAGCTTGGGGACAGCCTTAGGGGAGACCCAGTACTTC	CASSLGTALGETQYF
TRBD1	TRBJ1-6	-	TRBV7-3	TGTGCCAGCAGCCTTAGACAGGGCTCACCCCTCCACTTT	CASSLRQGSPLHF
-	TRBJ2-7	-	TRBV20-1	TGCAGTGTCAGACCGGGAAGGGAGCAGTACTTC	CSVRPGREQYF
-	TRBJ1-1	few	TRBV15	TGTGCCACCAGCAGAGATATGTCGGACACTGAAGCTTTCTTT	CATSRDMSDTEAFF
-	TRBJ1-1	-	TRBV5-1	TGCGCCAGCAGCCCCCTCGTGACGGGGGTTGGGGCTTTCTTT	CASSPLVTGVGAFF
TRBD1	TRBJ1-5	-	TRBV6-5	TGTGCCAGCAGTTCCGACAGGGGGCAGGGGCAGCCCCAGCATTTT	CASSSDRGQGQPQHF